The count of the clone carrying this T cell receptor (beta chain) is one. V lost 4 bases, J lost 6 bases, and 15 bases stayed unmatched. CDR1 and CDR2 (germline): MGHRA, YSYEKL. This CDR3 region has 18 residues. The data were obtained in a study of PD-1 blockade in classical Hodgkin lymphoma. Assay: immunoSEQ multiplex PCR; the TCRdb copy retains only in-frame clones and omits some. Of around 60,000 clones listed, 90% to 95% are singletons. Time point: cycle 4 day 1 (C4D1), after less than 7 weeks of nivolumab. All the patients suffered relapse after autologous stem cell transplantation, and brentuximab vedotin exposure differed.

The rearrangement uses TRBV4-1 and TRBJ1-4, with 9 positions matching TRBD1. Here the sequenced sample was peripheral blood mononuclear cells (PBMCs), taken before the fourth cycle of nivolumab. The source is a human donor with classical Hodgkin lymphoma. CDR3 sequence: CASSPKWPWTGADEKLFF. The CDR3 DNA follows: TGCGCCAGCAGCCCCAAGTGGCCCTGGACAGGGGCCGATGAAAAACTGTTTTTT.